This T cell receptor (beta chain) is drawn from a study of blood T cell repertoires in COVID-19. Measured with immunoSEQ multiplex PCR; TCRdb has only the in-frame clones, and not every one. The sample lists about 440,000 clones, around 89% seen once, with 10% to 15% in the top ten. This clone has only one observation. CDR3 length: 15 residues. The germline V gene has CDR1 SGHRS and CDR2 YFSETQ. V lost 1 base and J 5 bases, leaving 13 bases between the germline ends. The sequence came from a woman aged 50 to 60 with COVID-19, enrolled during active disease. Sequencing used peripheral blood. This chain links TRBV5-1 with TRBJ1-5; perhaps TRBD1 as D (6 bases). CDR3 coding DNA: TGCGCCAGCAGCTTGTGGGCAGGGGATCATCAGCCCCAGCATTTT. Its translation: CASSLWAGDHQPQHF.